The TCR beta chain under discussion was sequenced for a study of T-cell memory formation after mild COVID-19. Study background: Each donor largely had its own TCR clusters. Study-wide results and limits: The SARS-CoV-2 specificity of second-wave clones reaching peak at day 37 remained unverified. Clones shrinking from day 15 to 85 showed even CD4/CD8 mixes; later expanders tilted CD4+.

In TCRdb, the 5' RACE reads were re-called with MiXCR into one record per CDR3 protein. This repertoire shows about 620,000 distinct CDR3 sequences, approximately 18% found once; its top ten account for 12%. V was shortened by 0 bases and J by 8 bases, with 13 bases between the two germline ends. This CDR3 region has 14 residues. Looked up from germline, CDR1 is LGHDT and CDR2 is YNNKEL (reference sequence). In regard to this clonotype: Its antigen is undetermined.

The gene calls are TRBV3-1 and TRBJ1-2; possible D gene TRBD1, 5 bases. This receptor was identified in an adult woman who had mild COVID-19 (a few samples of this study predate the infection). Cell type and time point are not known. The sample consisted of PBMCs or a T cell subset sorted from them (not recorded which). The CDR3 protein is CASSQEARDSGYTF. The CDR3 DNA reads as TGTGCCAGCAGCCAAGAGGCCCGGGACTCAGGCTACACCTTC.